A single TCR beta chain is shown here with its context. The target of this receptor is not known. It has no much larger one-base neighbor in the sample; base qualities were not kept. The instrument was an Illumina HiSeq 2500. TCR beta libraries were prepared by quantitative 5'-RACE with molecular barcodes. The paper's data handling went like this. To identify disease-linked TCR variants, a new computational method was used, one built on a probabilistic model of VDJ rearrangement. TCRdb redid the processing of the public reads, applying fastp at Q25 and MiXCR, and retained in-frame beta chains. Every distinct CDR3 protein forms one entry, paired with its most common genes and DNA. In this record, the V and J calls reflect TCRdb's handling and not the investigators' own analysis. Across this sample there are about 220,000 distinct CDR3 sequences, with 5.5% to 7.5% seen only once. 14% of the sample is taken by the ten largest.

The CDR3 runs 14 amino acids, cysteine and phenylalanine included. Just CDR3 DNA is preserved here, 42 bases in frame from base 1. Germline trimming amounts to 1 base on V and 3 bases on J, with 4 as the count of junction bases outside the gene matches. Sequences DFQATT (CDR1) and SNEGSKA (CDR2) are obtained from the germline V gene (reference sequence). The data derive from a study of CD8 T cells in ankylosing spondylitis (dated by TCRdb to about 2017). Context from the whole study: The study set out to find disease-linked TCR variants by profiling T cell receptor beta repertoires in ankylosing spondylitis patients and healthy donors. In total, the full study cohort was made up of over a hundred healthy donors and 20 to 25 ankylosing spondylitis patients. Peripheral blood was sampled, and synovial fluid was also collected from ankylosing spondylitis patients.

The full study reports these points: Some of the motif variants had been reported before in the synovial fluid and blood of reactive arthritis patients, a finding that suggests common disease-initiation mechanisms. In peripheral blood, the disease-linked clones were found at relatively low frequencies and had a CD8+ phenotype. Blood from ankylosing spondylitis patients appeared to be characterized by a TCR beta motif composed of about eight highly homologous amino acid variants. Significant enrichment of the disease-linked clones was reported in matched synovial fluid samples from ankylosing spondylitis patients.

This clonotype was sampled from a male donor with ankylosing spondylitis. The chain joins TRBV20-1 to TRBJ2-7; TRBD2 lines up with 9 middle nucleotides. Sequences were obtained from blood, either unsorted or a sorted T cell fraction (not recorded which). The DNA reads TGCAGTGCTAGAGTTGGCGGGGGGGGCTACGAGCAGTACTTC. This gives the protein CSARVGGGGYEQYF.